A single T cell receptor (beta chain) is shown here with its context. What it recognizes is unknown. Reverse transcription of roughly 0.5 to 1 ug RNA was carried out with random hexamers. The immunoSEQ assay covered 54 Vbeta and 13 Jbeta segments for CDR3. MiXCR was run by TCRdb on the immunoSEQ multiplex PCR reads, yielding one entry per CDR3 protein. The sample records roughly 250,000 distinct CDR3 sequences, approximately 95% being singletons. This specimen comes from a study of CD8 T cells in Susac syndrome. On the study more broadly: Within the sequenced group of Susac syndrome patients, about 6 showed active disease and fewer than 10 were in remission. Regarding the study as a whole: Susac syndrome CD4+ T cell repertoires showed no clonal expansion.

All included Susac syndrome patients satisfied recently defined diagnostic criteria for definite or probable disease. Sequencing used CD4+ T cells from PBMCs. The clonotype originates from a human donor with Susac syndrome.

The CDR3 DNA reads TGTGCCAGACGGACTAGCGGAACCGGGGAGCTGTTTTTT. This translates into CARRTSGTGELFF. This sequence joins TRBV2 and TRBJ2-2; 10 bases align to TRBD2. Germline CDR1 SNHLY, CDR2 FYNNEI. Unmatched junction bases numbered 3, after V lost 9 bases and J lost 5 bases. This CDR3 is 13 amino acids long.